This section outlines one TCR beta chain sequence together with its context. The antigen this receptor binds is unknown. Within one base of it there is no much larger clone, and no base qualities were kept. Looking up the germline V gene (reference sequence) yields CDR1 SEHNR and CDR2 FQNEAQ. V is clipped by 7 bases and J by 0 bases, and the sequence between their germline boundaries is 13 bases long. There are 14 amino acids in the CDR3, from cysteine to phenylalanine inclusive. Only the CDR3 part of the read is kept: 42 bases, read in frame from the first base. Using the deep immunoSEQ assay, multiplex PCR amplified TCR CDR3 regions from genomic DNA. For each cell subset, the extracted genomic DNA was distributed evenly across all wells of several immunoSEQ 96-well plates, and each plate served as one replicate. For sorted subsets, 150 to 200 ng genomic DNA, equal to tens of thousands of T cell genomes, was loaded into each replicate PCR. Purified libraries were measured with a Qubit 3.0 fluorometer, size-checked on a Bioanalyzer 2100, and measured again with the KAPA Library Quantification kit. Each immunoSEQ 96-well plate was sequenced on its own single-read 150-cycle Illumina NextSeq 550 flow cell. On the authors' methods: Because the immunoSEQ output held only junctional sequences and lacked quality scores, the filtering could not match the filtering applied to full-length reads. Sequences were annotated with PyIR, a Python wrapper for IgBLAST v1.9, and V/J genes and CDR3 were assigned using IMGT germline references. Any read was removed if the V/J assignment was weak (E-value above 1e-6), the CDR3 was missing, or the read contained stop codons, out-of-frame junctions, or ambiguous translated residues. V3J clonotypes were defined as sequences sharing an identical inferred V gene, J gene, and CDR3 amino acid sequence. Percentage overlap between repertoires was computed as shared unique clonotypes divided by the size of the smaller repertoire. Richness of each repertoire was evaluated using RTK rarefaction, the Chao1 estimator, and Recon v2.1 estimates of unobserved clonotypes. Generation probabilities for all TCRbeta clonotypes obtained by the gDNA method from a handful of donors were computed using OLGA. This immuneACCESS table, as held by TCRdb, lists in-frame sequences with V and J called but not all clones. Of the missing ones, under half trace to an unresolved V gene in checked studies; the others have no known cause. The V and J calls and the clone size are those of that table, but D and trimming were determined from the DNA. Counted in this sample were 1.6 million or so clones; approximately 98.5% of them appeared once. The ten largest clones add up to 0.36% of the sample.

The data are from a study of shared clonotypes between healthy human individuals (dated by TCRdb to 2018 to 2021). In terms of the full investigation: A couple of women and a few men aged 18 to 49 years were included in the cohort. Between about 0.94 and 8.9 billion PBMCs per donor were obtained by leukapheresis. Blood TCR repertoires of about 5 healthy adults were deeply sequenced to estimate repertoire size and the extent of clonotype sharing between individuals. Per donor, three plates each were used for CD4 naive and CD4 memory, two for CD8 naive, and one for CD8 memory. Different laboratories and diverse techniques were used to prepare libraries and sequence TCR repertoires, to increase sequencing depth and limit assay-specific biases. Overall study results and their limits: Based on pairwise subsampling, the degree of clonotype sharing among donors was expected to be affected by sequencing depth. Sampling was restricted to blood, and TCR repertoires in tissue are likely to differ from TCR repertoires in blood. Naive subsets generally had larger estimated clonotype richness than memory subsets. The genetic and exposure-history diversity represented was limited by the small number of donors. Higher generation probabilities were observed for clonotypes shared by all four sorted-subset donors than for non-shared clonotypes. About 4.5% of naive CD4, 3.5% of naive CD8, roughly 2.5% of memory CD4, and 0.4% of memory CD8 clonotypes were shared across several donors. Rarefaction of sorted-subset datasets indicated incomplete sequencing despite the large sequencing depth.

Donors were healthy HIV-negative adults with no recently reported acute infections or vaccinations. Every donor was a Caucasian adult living in Nashville, Tennessee, USA. CD4+ T cells were enriched through magnetic negative selection, after which naive cells were positively selected on CD45RA and the remaining negative fraction served as the memory subset. Blood was obtained by leukapheresis, after which PBMCs were separated by Ficoll-Histopaque density gradient centrifugation and cryopreserved in liquid nitrogen vapor phase. Analytical flow cytometry was used to check the purity and quantity of every magnetically sorted T cell population. From each sorted fraction, genomic DNA was isolated and quantified by UV absorbance on a Nanodrop 2000c.

The clonotype comes from a man younger than 40 in good health. Recombination linked TRBV7-9 to TRBJ2-7; tentative D gene TRBD2, with 5 bases matching. Sequences were obtained from naive CD4+ T cells sorted from blood. The meaning of the sample's cell subset or site label: CD45RA+ positively selected. The nucleotide sequence reads TGTGCCAGCAACCCCGGGGTGTACTCCTACGAGCAGTACTTC. Translation gives CASNPGVYSYEQYF. Joined to the reference TRBV7-9 and TRBJ2-7 proteins, this CDR3 gives the full variable domain: DTGVSQNPRHKITKRGQNVTFRCDPISEHNRLYWYRQTLGQGPEFLTYFQNEAQLEKSRLLSDRFSAERPKGSFSTLEIQRTEQGDSAMYLCASNPGVYSYEQYFGPGTRLTVT.